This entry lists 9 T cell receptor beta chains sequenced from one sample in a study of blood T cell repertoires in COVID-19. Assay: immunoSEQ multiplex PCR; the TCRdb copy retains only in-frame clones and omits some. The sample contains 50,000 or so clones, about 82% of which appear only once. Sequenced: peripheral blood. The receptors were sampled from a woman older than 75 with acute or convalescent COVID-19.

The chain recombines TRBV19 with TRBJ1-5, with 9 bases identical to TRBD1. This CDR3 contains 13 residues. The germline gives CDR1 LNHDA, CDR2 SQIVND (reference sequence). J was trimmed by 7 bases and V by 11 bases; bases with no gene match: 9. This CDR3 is CASGQGLGQPQHF. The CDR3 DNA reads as TGTGCCTCGGGACAGGGTTTAGGACAGCCCCAGCATTTT.

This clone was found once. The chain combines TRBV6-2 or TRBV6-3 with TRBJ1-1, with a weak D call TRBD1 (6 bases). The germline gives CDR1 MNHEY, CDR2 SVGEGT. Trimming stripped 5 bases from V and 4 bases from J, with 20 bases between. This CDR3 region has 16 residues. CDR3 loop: CASSQVPIQGGTEAFF. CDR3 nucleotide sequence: TGTGCCAGCAGTCAAGTTCCCATCCAAGGGGGCACTGAAGCTTTCTTT.

Here the CDR3 reads CASSPGGSRYNEQFF. CDR3 DNA: TGTGCCAGCAGTCCGGGGGGGAGTAGGTACAATGAGCAGTTCTTC. This sequence joins TRBV27 and TRBJ2-1; 8 bases are shared with TRBD2. CDR1 and CDR2 (germline): MNHEY, SMNVEV (reference sequence). This CDR3 has 15 amino acids. The V gene end was trimmed by 5 bases and the J gene end by 4 bases; junction bases not matched to a gene: 7.

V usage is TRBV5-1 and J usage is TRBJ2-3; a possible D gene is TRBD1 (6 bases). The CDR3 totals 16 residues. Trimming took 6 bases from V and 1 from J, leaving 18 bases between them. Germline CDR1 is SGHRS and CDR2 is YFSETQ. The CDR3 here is CASKPGARVGTDTQYF. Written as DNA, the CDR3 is TGCGCCAGCAAACCAGGGGCGAGGGTGGGCACAGATACGCAGTATTTT.

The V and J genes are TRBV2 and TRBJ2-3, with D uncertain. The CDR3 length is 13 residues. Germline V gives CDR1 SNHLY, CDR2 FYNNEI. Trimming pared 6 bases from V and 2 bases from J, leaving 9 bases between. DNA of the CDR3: TGTGCCAGCAGGGAGACTCCCACAGATACGCAGTATTTT. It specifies CASRETPTDTQYF. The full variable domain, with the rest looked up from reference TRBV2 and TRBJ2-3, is EPEVTQTPSHQVTQMGQEVILRCVPISNHLYFYWYRQILGQKVEFLVSFYNNEISEKSEIFDDQFSVERPDGSNFTLKIRSTKLEDSAMYFCASRETPTDTQYFGPGTRLTVL.

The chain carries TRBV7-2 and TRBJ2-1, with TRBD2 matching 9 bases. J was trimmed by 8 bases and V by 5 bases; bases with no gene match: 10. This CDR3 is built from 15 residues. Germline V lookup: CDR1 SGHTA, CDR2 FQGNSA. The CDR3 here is CASSKPGLASYEQFF. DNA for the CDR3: TGTGCCAGCAGCAAACCGGGACTAGCCTCGTATGAGCAGTTCTTC.

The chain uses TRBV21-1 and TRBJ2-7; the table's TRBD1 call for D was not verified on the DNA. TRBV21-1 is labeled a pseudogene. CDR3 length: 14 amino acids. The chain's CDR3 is CASTFDRGGYEQYF. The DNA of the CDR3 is TGTGCCAGCACCTTTGACAGGGGAGGCTACGAGCAGTACTTC.

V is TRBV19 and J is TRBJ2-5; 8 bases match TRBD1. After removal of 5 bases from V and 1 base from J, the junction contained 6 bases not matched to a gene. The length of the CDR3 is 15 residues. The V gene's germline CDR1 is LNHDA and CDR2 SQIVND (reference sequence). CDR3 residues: CASSPGQVIQETQYF. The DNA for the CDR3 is TGTGCCAGTAGTCCGGGACAGGTGATCCAAGAGACCCAGTACTTC.

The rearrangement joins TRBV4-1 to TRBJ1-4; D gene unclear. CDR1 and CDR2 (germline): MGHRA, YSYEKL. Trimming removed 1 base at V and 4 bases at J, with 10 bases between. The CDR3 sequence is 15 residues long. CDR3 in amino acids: CASSQVKEYNEKLFF. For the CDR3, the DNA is TGCGCCAGCAGCCAAGTAAAGGAGTATAATGAAAAACTGTTTTTT.